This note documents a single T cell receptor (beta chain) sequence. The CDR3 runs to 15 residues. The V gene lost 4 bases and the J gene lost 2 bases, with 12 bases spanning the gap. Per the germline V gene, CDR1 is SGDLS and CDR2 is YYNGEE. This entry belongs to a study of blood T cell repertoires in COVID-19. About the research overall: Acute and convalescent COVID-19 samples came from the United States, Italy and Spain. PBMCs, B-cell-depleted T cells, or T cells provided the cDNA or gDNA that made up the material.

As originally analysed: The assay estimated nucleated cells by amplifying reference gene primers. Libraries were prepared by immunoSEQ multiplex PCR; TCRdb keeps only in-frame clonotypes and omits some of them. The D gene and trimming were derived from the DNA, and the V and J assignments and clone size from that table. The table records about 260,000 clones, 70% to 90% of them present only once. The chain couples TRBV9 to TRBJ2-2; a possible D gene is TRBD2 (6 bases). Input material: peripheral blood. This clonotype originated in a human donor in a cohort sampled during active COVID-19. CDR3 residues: CASSRRAANTGELFF. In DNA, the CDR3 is TGTGCCAGCAGCCGGAGGGCCGCTAACACCGGGGAGCTGTTTTTT.